Below, 11 T cell receptor beta chains from the same sample are listed, as sequenced in a study of T cell clusters in autoimmune cytopenias. Multiplex touch-down PCR amplified TRB using TRB-A and TRB-B pools in one tube. No DNA is given; TCRdb re-called the multiplex PCR reads and lists each CDR3 protein once. Recorded for this sample: 5,500 to 7,500 distinct CDR3 sequences. TRB amplification used approximately 250 ng of peripheral blood genomic DNA. The sample also formed part of further work on T cell repertoires in aging, cancer and after chemotherapy.

Input material: peripheral blood. The receptors originated from a human donor in good health.

Frequency places this clonotype as medium-sized. V usage is TRBV19 and J usage is TRBJ2-6; with no DNA, the TCRdb D assignment of TRBD1 cannot be verified. Germline V gives CDR1 LNHDA, CDR2 SQIVND (reference sequence). The CDR3 extends over 15 amino acids. This CDR3 reads CASMRGASGANVLTF.

This clonotype is medium-sized by frequency. The CDR3 region is CASGYYTEAFF. The V call is TRBV19, the J call TRBJ1-1. The CDR3 totals 11 residues. CDR1 and CDR2 from the germline V gene are LNHDA and SQIVND (reference sequence).

This clonotype is deemed medium-sized by its frequency. The rearrangement links TRBV6-5 to TRBJ2-5. The CDR3 sequence is 15 residues long. CDR1 and CDR2 (germline): MNHEY, SVGAGI. This CDR3 reads CASSQSGRSQETQYF.

This chain links TRBV5-6 with TRBJ2-1; TCRdb's D gene call, TRBD2, goes unchecked for lack of DNA. The germline V gene encodes CDR1 SGHDT and CDR2 YYEEEE. The CDR3 runs to 17 residues. This CDR3 is CASSWRVVSGGAGEQFF. The full variable domain, rest sourced from reference TRBV5-6 and TRBJ2-1, is DAGVTQSPTHLIKTRGQQVTLRCSPKSGHDTVSWYQQALGQGPQFIFQYYEEEERQRGNFPDRFSGHQFPNYSSELNVNALLLGDSALYLCASSWRVVSGGAGEQFFGPGTRLTVL.

This sequence joins TRBV30 and TRBJ2-3; TCRdb outputs TRBD2, but without DNA this stays unchecked. The CDR3 contains 13 residues. Germline lookup yields CDR1 GTSNPN and CDR2 SVGIG (reference sequence). CDR3 sequence reads: CAWSVGEADTQYF.

This rearrangement joins TRBV5-6 to TRBJ2-7; TCRdb lists TRBD1, though no DNA is available to test this call. CDR3 length equals 12 residues. Germline loops: CDR1 SGHDT, CDR2 YYEEEE. CDR3 sequence reads: CASSLSSREQYF.

This chain uses TRBV6-1 with TRBJ1-4. The germline V gene has CDR1 MNHNS and CDR2 SASEGT. This CDR3 region has 16 residues. CDR3 in amino acids: CASRGKEGRTNEKLFF.

The chain combines TRBV5-6 with TRBJ1-2. Germline lookup yields CDR1 SGHDT and CDR2 YYEEEE. CDR3 length: 11 amino acids. Here the CDR3 reads CASSYIGGYTF.

By frequency, this clonotype registers medium-sized (0.01 to 0.1%). The chain is built from TRBV18 and TRBJ2-5. The length of the CDR3 is 14 residues. Germline CDR1 and CDR2: KGHSH and LQKENI. CDR3 loop: CASSHRDGQETQYF.

This clonotype is labeled medium-sized (0.01 to 0.1%) based on frequency. The genes are TRBV6-1 and TRBJ1-6; there is no DNA to check the TCRdb D call of TRBD1. The germline CDR1 and CDR2 sequences are MNHNS and SASEGT. CDR3 length: 15 residues. CDR3 loop: CASSEFGGTNSPLHF.

The gene calls are TRBV6-2 or TRBV6-3 and TRBJ1-1; TCRdb calls TRBD1, which cannot be checked without DNA. CDR1 and CDR2 (germline): MNHEY, SVGEGT. The CDR3 has 14 amino acids. CDR3 protein: CASSYVGGGTEAFF.